This T cell receptor (beta chain) was sequenced in a study of T cells after yellow fever vaccination. As for the study in general: When fractions had low cell numbers, they were prepared with SMART-Seq v4 Ultra Low Input.

Germline V gene lookup returns CDR1 DFQATT and CDR2 SNEGSKA (reference sequence). The CDR3 extends over 15 amino acids. After removal of 6 bases from V and 2 bases from J, the junction contained 7 bases not matched to a gene. Broader study findings: Few clonotypes appeared in both CD4 and CD8 compartments. Though it reached lower strength, the secondary response hit its peak faster, day 5 versus 15. Reappearance after the booster was observed for most primary-vaccination clones (roughly 97% CD4, about 85% CD8).

TCRdb itself ran the 5' RACE reads through MiXCR, one entry per CDR3 protein. In the table there are under 300,000 distinct CDR3 sequences, 10% to 15% of which are singletons. Note on this clonotype: Its specificity is not known.

Source: CD4+ T cells sorted from PBMCs, taken 45 days after the yellow fever booster vaccination. The sequence came from a man aged 25 to 40 who received the YFV17D yellow fever vaccine. The V call is TRBV20-1, the J call TRBJ2-7, with TRBD2 matching over 13 bases. CDR3: CSARGLAGQTYEQYF. CDR3 DNA sequence: TGCAGTGCCCGGGGACTAGCGGGACAAACCTACGAGCAGTACTTC.